This T cell receptor (beta chain) comes out of a study of memory CD4+ T cells and cytomegalovirus serostatus. Study results and limitations: CD4+ memory repertoires contained about two fifths of the roughly 150 reported CMV TCRbeta sequences. Suggested: most of the CMV-linked TCR signature lies in CD4+ memory cells.

Single viable CD3+CD4+CD8-CD45RO+ cells were sorted as the memory CD4+ T cells. Donors' CMV status reflects serum IgG against pp150, pp28, p38, p52. The CDR3 length is 14 residues. The V segment lost 8 bases and the J segment 8 bases; nucleotides outside the gene matches: 11. Germline CDR1 reads LNHDA; CDR2 reads SQIVND (reference sequence). Clones were read by immunoSEQ multiplex PCR, and TCRdb kept only the in-frame ones, dropping some. The top ten hold about 0.8% of the sample, which has some 52,000 clones, 60% to 80% seen once. As regards this clone: Its antigen is currently unknown.

The chain combines TRBV19 with TRBJ2-2, with 7 bases aligning to TRBD1. Sequencing was carried out using memory CD4+ T cells from blood. This sequence was found in an adult in good health and CMV-seronegative. CDR3 in DNA: TGTGCCAGTTTAGAGGGGGCCCGCAAAGGGGAGCTGTTTTTT. Translation: CASLEGARKGELFF.